The sequence of this TCR beta chain was determined in a study of T cell responses to AZD1222 COVID-19 vaccine. Overall study results and limits: Dominant at 160-218 and 743-854, vaccine-associated CD4 TCRs also spanned spike. Spike-specific TCR repertoires showed rising breadth and depth after two AZD1222 doses.

Sequencing used immunoSEQ multiplex PCR; TCRdb keeps in-frame clones, though not all of them. The table records under 200,000 clones, about nine tenths of them present only once. With respect to this clone: Its specificity is unknown.

This receptor was taken from an adult in good health. The starting material was peripheral blood, obtained on day 0 of AZD1222 vaccination.

The chain's CDR3 is CASSPRGVNTEAFF. The CDR3 nucleotides are TGTGCCAGCAGTCCCAGGGGGGTGAACACTGAAGCTTTCTTT. The chain combines TRBV27 with TRBJ1-1; 7 nucleotides agree with TRBD1. The length of the CDR3 is 14 residues. With 5 bases clipped from V and 0 bases from J, the junction kept 3 bases outside the gene matches. Germline V gene lookup returns CDR1 MNHEY and CDR2 SMNVEV (reference sequence).